A single sample is the source of the 25 T cell receptor beta chains below, sequenced in a study of shared clonotypes between healthy human individuals. The assay was immunoSEQ multiplex PCR, and TCRdb's table has in-frame clones only and misses some. The top ten hold under 0.45% of the sample, which has approximately 1.5 million clones, around 98.5% seen once. The sample was naive CD4+ T cells sorted from blood. The subset denotes: CD45RA+ positively selected. The receptors here all came from a young man in good health.

The chain recombines TRBV10-2 with TRBJ2-1; possible D gene TRBD1, 6 bases. V lost 5 bases and J 6 bases, leaving 11 bases between the germline ends. Per the germline V gene, CDR1 is WSHSY and CDR2 is SAAADI. CDR3 length equals 13 residues. The CDR3 protein is CASSWTEGNEQFF. CDR3 nucleotides: TGCGCCAGCAGTTGGACAGAGGGCAATGAGCAGTTCTTC.

The V gene is TRBV18, the J gene TRBJ2-1; TRBD2 agrees at 8 bases. The junction had 10 bases not matched to a gene; V was cut back by 5 bases and J by 7 bases. Germline CDR1 KGHSH, CDR2 LQKENI. The CDR3 contains 15 residues. CDR3 loop: CASSSFVGTRNEQFF. The CDR3 bases are TGTGCCAGCTCATCCTTTGTAGGGACTAGAAATGAGCAGTTCTTC.

The chain joins TRBV4-3 to TRBJ2-7; unclear D gene. The CDR3 runs to 13 residues. CDR1 is LGHNA, CDR2 YSLEER, per germline. V lost 1 base, J lost 3 bases, and 7 bases lay in between. The CDR3 DNA sequence: TGCGCCAGCAGCCAAGGGAGCTACTACGAGCAGTACTTC. This codes for CASSQGSYYEQYF.

CDR3 in DNA: TGTGCCAGCAGCTTACAGGCTTCGAACACTGAAGCTTTCTTT. Amino acid sequence: CASSLQASNTEAFF. This sequence joins TRBV7-6 and TRBJ1-1, with D unclear. The ends were cut back, 2 bases at V and 1 base at J, with 8 bases in the middle. From germline, CDR1 is SGHVS and CDR2 FNYEAQ. This CDR3 spans 14 amino acids.

The CDR3: CASSVEGADQPQHF. The DNA for the CDR3 is TGTGCCAGCAGTGTGGAGGGGGCAGATCAGCCCCAGCATTTT. The chain recombines TRBV2 with TRBJ1-5; TRBD1 matches 7 bases. The CDR3 is made up of 14 amino acids. Looked up from germline, CDR1 is SNHLY and CDR2 is FYNNEI. The V gene end was trimmed by 4 bases and the J gene end by 5 bases; junction bases not matched to a gene: 5.

This chain's CDR3 is CASPRVHEQYF. The DNA for the CDR3 is TGTGCCAGTCCAAGGGTCCACGAGCAGTACTTC. V and J are TRBV9 and TRBJ2-7, with D unresolved. Germline values: CDR1 SGDLS, CDR2 YYNGEE. Trimming shortened V by 8 bases and J by 5 bases, and 11 bases separated the two germline ends. The CDR3 runs 11 residues.

The V call is TRBV6-1, the J call TRBJ2-1, with 8 bases aligning to TRBD2. V shed 2 bases, J shed 2 bases, and the junction held 8 bases outside the gene matches. Germline loops: CDR1 MNHNS, CDR2 SASEGT. The CDR3 is 17 residues long. CDR3 in DNA: TGTGCCAGCAGTGAACGGGAGGGCCCATGGGCCTACAATGAGCAGTTCTTC. Its translation is CASSEREGPWAYNEQFF.

The V call is TRBV29-1, the J call TRBJ2-1; the match to TRBD2 covers 7 bases. CDR1 is SQVTM, CDR2 ANQGSEA, per germline. The CDR3 totals 14 residues. Trimming removed 4 bases from V and 2 bases from J; junction bases left unmatched: 5. CDR3 sequence: CSVVRRETYNEQFF. As DNA, the CDR3 is TGCAGCGTTGTGAGGCGGGAGACCTACAATGAGCAGTTCTTC.

The chain joins TRBV2 to TRBJ1-5, with D possibly TRBD1 on 6 matching bases. Trimming cost V 8 bases and J 7 bases, with 12 bases left between them. This CDR3 spans 12 amino acids. Germline assignment: CDR1 SNHLY and CDR2 FYNNEI. The CDR3 nucleotides read TGTGCCAGCTCGGGGGGGCACCAGCCCCAGCATTTT. Protein: CASSGGHQPQHF.

V is TRBV5-4 and J is TRBJ2-3, with TRBD2 as a possible D gene (7 bases). The V end was cut by 0 bases, the J end by 1 base, with 12 bases between. Germline CDR1 reads SGHNT; CDR2 reads YYREEE (reference sequence). This CDR3 contains 16 residues. CDR3 in DNA: TGTGCCAGCAGCTTGGTGGGGGAGGGGGGCACAGATACGCAGTATTTT. Protein product: CASSLVGEGGTDTQYF. Using reference TRBV5-4 and TRBJ2-3 for the parts outside the CDR3, the full variable domain is ETGVTQSPTHLIKTRGQQVTLRCSSQSGHNTVSWYQQALGQGPQFIFQYYREEENGRGNFPPRFSGLQFPNYSSELNVNALELDDSALYLCASSLVGEGGTDTQYFGPGTRLTVL.

The table lists this clone with a count of one. This rearrangement joins TRBV6-5 to TRBJ2-7; 8 positions agree with TRBD1. The CDR3 is 14 amino acids. Trimming at V came to 5 bases and at J to 3 bases, leaving 6 bases not matched to a gene. The germline gives CDR1 MNHEY, CDR2 SVGAGI. CDR3: CASSPRDRFYEQYF. The DNA for the CDR3 is TGTGCCAGCAGTCCCCGGGACAGGTTCTACGAGCAGTACTTC.

This clone was picked up one time. The chain has TRBV10-3 and TRBJ2-7; TRBD1 might be the D (6 bases). CDR1 and CDR2 from the germline V gene are ENHRY and SYGVKD. With 5 bases removed from V and 0 bases from J, the gap between germline ends came to 14 bases. This CDR3 is built from 15 residues. The CDR3, as DNA: TGTGCCATCAGTCCGGGACACTTCAGCTCCTACGAGCAGTACTTC. This translates into CAISPGHFSSYEQYF.

The CDR3 DNA reads TGCGCCAGCAGCCCAGAACCGAACACCGGGGAGCTGTTTTTT. Translating gives CASSPEPNTGELFF. The chain is built from TRBV5-1 and TRBJ2-2; D is undetermined. Germline-derived CDR1 and CDR2 are SGHRS and YFSETQ. The CDR3 has 14 amino acids. V lost 4 bases and J lost 0, with 7 bases in between. The whole variable domain, remainder taken from reference TRBV5-1 and TRBJ2-2, is KAGVTQTPRYLIKTRGQQVTLSCSPISGHRSVSWYQQTPGQGLQFLFEYFSETQRNKGNFPGRFSGRQFSNSRSEMNVSTLELGDSALYLCASSPEPNTGELFFGEGSRLTVL.

CDR3 nucleotides: TGTGCCAGCAGCATACAGGGGGTGAGTCCTTTGAGGGAGCAGTACTTC. Protein product: CASSIQGVSPLREQYF. The chain carries TRBV5-5 and TRBJ2-7; 8 nucleotides match TRBD1. V dropped 4 bases and J dropped 7; count of bases not matched to a gene: 16. Germline CDR1 SGHKS, CDR2 YYEKEE (reference sequence). This CDR3 is built from 16 residues. The full variable domain, rest sourced from reference TRBV5-5 and TRBJ2-7, is DAGVTQSPTHLIKTRGQQVTLRCSPISGHKSVSWYQQVLGQGPQFIFQYYEKEERGRGNFPDRFSARQFPNYSSELNVNALLLGDSALYLCASSIQGVSPLREQYFGPGTRLTVT.

V is TRBV10-3 and J is TRBJ2-7; 9 bases are a match to TRBD1. The ends lost 0 bases at V and 4 bases at J; junction bases unmatched: 4. Germline CDR1 ENHRY, CDR2 SYGVKD. The CDR3 has 15 amino acids. CDR3 sequence (DNA): TGTGCCATCAGTGAGTCGAACAGGGGGCAGTACGAGCAGTACTTC. Amino acid sequence: CAISESNRGQYEQYF.

This chain connects TRBV9 to TRBJ2-1; 7 nucleotides match TRBD2. CDR1 and CDR2 (germline): SGDLS, YYNGEE. The CDR3 is made up of 16 amino acids. After removal of 2 bases from V and 0 bases from J, the junction contained 5 bases not matched to a gene. The CDR3 DNA is TGTGCCAGCAGCGTCTCGGGGAGGGTCTCCTACAATGAGCAGTTCTTC. It translates to CASSVSGRVSYNEQFF.

V gene TRBV29-1 combines with J gene TRBJ1-4, with a tentative D call TRBD1 (5 bases). Per germline, CDR1 SQVTM and CDR2 ANQGSEA. This CDR3 has 14 amino acids. V was trimmed by 4 bases and J by 5 bases, leaving 14 bases between them. CDR3 in DNA: TGCAGCGTTGTGGGGCGCGGAGTAAATGAAAAACTGTTTTTT. It encodes CSVVGRGVNEKLFF.

The chain recombines TRBV25-1 with TRBJ2-1, with 10 bases matching TRBD2. Germline lookup yields CDR1 MGHDK and CDR2 SYGVNS. V lost 6 bases to trimming and J lost 7 bases; unmatched junction nucleotides: 9. This CDR3 region has 15 residues. The CDR3 here is CASSVTSGALNEQFF. Written as DNA, the CDR3 is TGTGCCAGCAGCGTAACTAGCGGGGCTTTAAATGAGCAGTTCTTC.

The chain joins TRBV18 to TRBJ2-1, with 7 bases fitting TRBD2. CDR3 length: 16 amino acids. Germline loops: CDR1 KGHSH, CDR2 LQKENI. V was pared by 2 bases and J by 0 bases, with 4 bases of the junction left unmatched. The CDR3 reads CASSPSSGISYNEQFF. As DNA, the CDR3 is TGTGCCAGCTCACCATCGAGCGGGATCTCCTACAATGAGCAGTTCTTC.

V and J are TRBV9 and TRBJ2-1; 7 bases align to TRBD2. The germline CDR1 and CDR2 sequences are SGDLS and YYNGEE. The CDR3 runs 15 residues. V lost 0 bases to trimming and J lost 6 bases; unmatched junction nucleotides: 6. The CDR3 coding sequence is TGTGCCAGCAGCGTAGGGGAGGGAGATCGCAATGAGCAGTTCTTC. It is translated as CASSVGEGDRNEQFF.

V and J are TRBV5-1 and TRBJ2-7; 15 bases are shared with TRBD2. V lost 4 bases to trimming and J lost 6 bases; unmatched junction nucleotides: 8. Germline assignment: CDR1 SGHRS and CDR2 YFSETQ. The CDR3 has 16 amino acids. The CDR3 DNA sequence: TGCGCCAGCAGCCGGGGACTAGCGGGAGGAATATCCGAGCAGTACTTC. It is translated as CASSRGLAGGISEQYF.

The chain links TRBV9 to TRBJ2-7; D is uncertain. Germline assignment: CDR1 SGDLS and CDR2 YYNGEE. This CDR3 comprises 15 residues. Trimming took 0 bases from V and 1 from J, leaving 11 bases between them. Written as DNA, the CDR3 is TGTGCCAGCAGCGTAGAAATAGGGTCTTCCTACGAGCAGTACTTC. This sequence encodes CASSVEIGSSYEQYF. Full variable domain (remainder filled in from reference TRBV9 and TRBJ2-7): DSGVTQTPKHLITATGQRVTLRCSPRSGDLSVYWYQQSLDQGLQFLIQYYNGEERAKGNILERFSAQQFPDLHSELNLSSLELGDSALYFCASSVEIGSSYEQYFGPGTRLTVT.

CDR3 protein: CASTWKLAISSEGPYEQYF. The CDR3 nucleotides read TGTGCCAGCACATGGAAACTAGCCATAAGTTCGGAGGGGCCCTACGAGCAGTACTTC. The J gene is TRBJ2-7, the V gene TRBV2; D is perhaps TRBD2 (6 bases). V lost 7 bases, J lost 2 bases, and 30 bases lay in between. The CDR3 consists of 19 residues. Per germline, CDR1 SNHLY and CDR2 FYNNEI.

In the case of this clone: The same CDR3 can be traced to other DNA sequences in this sample. The chain carries TRBV20-1 and TRBJ2-3, with D hard to call. Germline V lookup: CDR1 DFQATT, CDR2 SNEGSKA (reference sequence). The CDR3 is 10 residues long. V was pared by 3 bases and J by 8 bases, with 6 bases between. CDR3 amino acids: CSASLGTQYF. The DNA for the CDR3 is TGCAGTGCTAGTTTAGGTACGCAGTATTTT.

This chain connects TRBV11-2 to TRBJ1-3, with D uncertain. The CDR3 is made up of 16 amino acids. CDR1 and CDR2 (germline): SGHAT, FQNNGV. Trimming removed 0 bases from V and 0 bases from J, with 9 bases in between. In DNA form, the CDR3 reads TGTGCCAGCAGCTTAGATTACAGCAGCTCTGGAAACACCATATATTTT. Its translation: CASSLDYSSSGNTIYF.